The 21 T cell receptor beta chains below come from one sample, sequenced in a study of cytomegalovirus exposure and HLA in healthy donors. The PCR employed 60 Vbeta primers together with 13 Jbeta primers. Measured with immunoSEQ multiplex PCR; TCRdb has only the in-frame clones, and not every one. The table shows around 67,000 clones, with 55% to 80% occurring only once. The sample consisted of PBMCs. The receptors come from a woman in her fifties or sixties in good health and CMV-seronegative.

This clone has more than one count but fewer than ten. The V call is TRBV15, the J call TRBJ2-5, with 8 bases fitting TRBD1. The CDR3 has 16 amino acids. With V trimmed by 0 bases and J by 5 bases, 8 bases remained unmatched. Germline V CDR1 and CDR2: LNHNV, YYDKDF (reference sequence). This CDR3 is CATSRDPDRVGETQYF. CDR3 bases: TGTGCCACCAGCAGAGATCCGGACAGGGTGGGCGAGACCCAGTACTTC.

The V gene is TRBV10-1, the J gene TRBJ2-5; tentative D call: TRBD2 (6 bases). The CDR3 loop spans 13 amino acids. Germline V gives CDR1 WNHNN, CDR2 SYGVQD (reference sequence). V was trimmed by 8 bases and J by 10 bases, leaving 20 bases between them. The CDR3 nucleotides are TGCGCCAGCCTCGCGGGAACTCACCCCTACCAGTACTTC. Translation gives CASLAGTHPYQYF.

The chain uses TRBV18 and TRBJ2-7, with 10 bases that match TRBD2. This CDR3 is built from 13 residues. The V gene end was trimmed by 4 bases and the J gene end by 7 bases; junction bases not matched to a gene: 4. Germline V lookup: CDR1 KGHSH, CDR2 LQKENI. CDR3 bases: TGTGCCAGCTCACTAGCGGGAGGAAGTGAGCAGTACTTC. Encoded protein: CASSLAGGSEQYF. Full variable domain (missing parts from reference TRBV18 and TRBJ2-7): NAGVMQNPRHLVRRRGQEARLRCSPMKGHSHVYWYRQLPEEGLKFMVYLQKENIIDESGMPKERFSAEFPKEGPSILRIQQVVRGDSAAYFCASSLAGGSEQYFGPGTRLTVT.

The chain combines TRBV7-2 with TRBJ1-2; D is perhaps TRBD1 (6 bases). The length of the CDR3 is 15 residues. The V gene's germline CDR1 is SGHTA and CDR2 FQGNSA. Trimming removed 1 base at V and 5 bases at J, with 14 bases between. CDR3 sequence (DNA): TGTGCCAGCAGCTTAGGGGTCGGGGGGCTTTATGGCTACACCTTC. Encoded protein: CASSLGVGGLYGYTF.

This clone was counted a single time. The chain combines TRBV4-3 with TRBJ1-2, with 7 positions matching TRBD1. Germline V lookup: CDR1 LGHNA, CDR2 YSLEER. V was clipped by 1 base and J by 4 bases; unmatched bases: 12. The CDR3 loop spans 17 amino acids. CDR3: CASSQGPGQSPGYGYTF. The DNA of the CDR3 is TGCGCCAGCAGCCAAGGACCGGGACAGTCTCCCGGCTATGGCTACACCTTC.

This clone has more than one count but fewer than ten. V and J are TRBV28 and TRBJ2-7; TRBD1 is a possible D gene (5 bases). This CDR3 is built from 15 residues. Between the trimmed V and J ends, which lost 4 bases and 7 bases, there was a span of 20 bases. From germline, CDR1 is MDHEN and CDR2 SYDVKM. As DNA, the CDR3 is TGTGCCAGCAGTTCCTGGACATTCGCCGTAGGAGAGCAGTACTTC. It yields the protein CASSSWTFAVGEQYF. Complete variable domain (other parts from reference TRBV28 and TRBJ2-7): DVKVTQSSRYLVKRTGEKVFLECVQDMDHENMFWYRQDPGLGLRLIYFSYDVKMKEKGDIPEGYSVSREKKERFSLILESASTNQTSMYLCASSSWTFAVGEQYFGPGTRLTVT.

V and J are TRBV18 and TRBJ2-7, with D hard to call. Trimming took off 2 bases at V and 4 bases at J, with 12 bases between the two ends. The CDR3 is made up of 14 amino acids. Germline V gene data show CDR1 as KGHSH and CDR2 as LQKENI. This CDR3 reads CASSPTVEEYEQYF. The CDR3 nucleotides are TGTGCCAGCTCACCAACGGTTGAGGAATACGAGCAGTACTTC.

In its sample, this clone was seen a few times. The chain recombines TRBV4-3 with TRBJ2-7; 10 nucleotides align to TRBD1. This CDR3 is built from 14 residues. Trimming took 5 bases from V and 4 from J; bases not matched to a gene: 5. Germline V CDR1 and CDR2: LGHNA, YSLEER. DNA of the CDR3: TGCGCCAGCAGCGGACGGGACAGGGGATACGAGCAGTACTTC. Its protein product is CASSGRDRGYEQYF.

V gene TRBV25-1 combines with J gene TRBJ2-1, with D tentatively TRBD1 (6 bases). The CDR3 covers 15 residues. Germline V lookup: CDR1 MGHDK, CDR2 SYGVNS. V shed 8 bases and J shed 2 bases, with 16 bases lying between them. CDR3 sequence (DNA): TGTGCCAGCTCAGGGGCTAATCGGGCCTACAATGAGCAGTTCTTC. Translation: CASSGANRAYNEQFF.

V and J are TRBV6-5 and TRBJ1-5, with no clear D. V was clipped by 7 bases and J by 1 base, with 14 bases between them. The CDR3 has 15 amino acids. CDR1 MNHEY and CDR2 SVGAGI come from the germline V gene. CDR3 residues: CASTPDGGSNQPQHF. In DNA, the CDR3 is TGTGCCAGCACCCCGGACGGAGGGAGCAATCAGCCCCAGCATTTT.

This clone was recorded once. The chain employs TRBV5-1 and TRBJ2-7; a weak D match, TRBD1 (7 bases). V lost 4 bases to trimming and J lost 0 bases, with 20 bases between them. CDR3 length equals 17 residues. Looked up from germline, CDR1 is SGHRS and CDR2 is YFSETQ. CDR3 sequence reads: CASSRGTERLFSYEQYF. The CDR3 DNA reads as TGCGCCAGCAGCCGGGGGACAGAAAGACTCTTCTCCTACGAGCAGTACTTC.

In its sample, this clone was seen a few times. The gene calls are TRBV15 and TRBJ2-7, with D perhaps matching TRBD1 (6 bases). V gave up 0 bases and J gave up 5 bases, with 8 bases separating them. The germline V gene has CDR1 LNHNV and CDR2 YYDKDF (reference sequence). This CDR3 has 13 amino acids. The CDR3 region is CATSRDPGDEQYF. The CDR3 DNA reads TGTGCCACCAGCAGAGATCCAGGGGACGAGCAGTACTTC.

This clone was picked up a small number of times. V is TRBV5-1 and J is TRBJ2-7; TRBD2 agrees at 9 bases. Germline V gene sequence: CDR1 SGHRS, CDR2 YFSETQ. Germline trimming cut 6 bases from V and 2 bases from J; bases unmatched to any gene: 12. The CDR3 sequence is 16 residues long. The CDR3 bases are TGCGCCAGCACCCCCAGCGGGCGCGGGAGGGCCTACGAGCAGTACTTC. It codes for CASTPSGRGRAYEQYF.

A single count supports this clone. CDR3 protein: CASSQDSRSAGGETQYF. CDR3 nucleotides: TGCGCCAGCAGCCAAGATTCAAGGTCGGCTGGGGGGGAGACCCAGTACTTC. V gene TRBV4-3 combines with J gene TRBJ2-5; the D gene is possibly TRBD2 (6 bases). Germline-derived CDR1 and CDR2 are LGHNA and YSLEER. The CDR3 totals 17 residues. Trimming left V 0 bases short and J 5 bases short, with 19 bases between.

The chain uses TRBV5-1 and TRBJ2-5; 9 bases map to TRBD2. V lost 0 bases, J lost 1 base, and 7 bases stayed unmatched. The CDR3 runs to 17 residues. Germline values: CDR1 SGHRS, CDR2 YFSETQ. The CDR3 region has the DNA TGCGCCAGCAGCTTGGCCGATCTAGCGGGGTTCCAAGAGACCCAGTACTTC. It codes for CASSLADLAGFQETQYF. Full variable domain (missing parts from reference TRBV5-1 and TRBJ2-5): KAGVTQTPRYLIKTRGQQVTLSCSPISGHRSVSWYQQTPGQGLQFLFEYFSETQRNKGNFPGRFSGRQFSNSRSEMNVSTLELGDSALYLCASSLADLAGFQETQYFGPGTRLLVL.

The V call is TRBV2, the J call TRBJ2-1, with D possibly matching TRBD2 (6 bases). Per germline, CDR1 SNHLY and CDR2 FYNNEI. V lost 6 bases to trimming and J lost 8 bases, with 17 bases between them. The CDR3 is made up of 14 amino acids. DNA for the CDR3: TGTGCCAGCAGCGTACTGTCGGGAGTCGATGAGCAGTTCTTC. Translating it yields CASSVLSGVDEQFF.

V gene TRBV19 combines with J gene TRBJ1-1, with TRBD1 identical over 8 bases. V shed 5 bases, J shed 8 bases, and the junction held 10 bases outside the gene matches. CDR3 length: 14 residues. The germline V gene encodes CDR1 LNHDA and CDR2 SQIVND (reference sequence). DNA of the CDR3: TGTGCCAGTAGTCTAGGGACAGGTCCCCGGGAAGCTTTCTTT. The encoded protein is CASSLGTGPREAFF.

The genes are TRBV4-2 and TRBJ2-5, with D perhaps TRBD2 (5 bases). The CDR3 is made up of 16 amino acids. Between the trimmed V and J ends, which lost 1 base and 3 bases, there was a span of 15 bases. Germline lookup yields CDR1 LGHNA and CDR2 YNFKEQ. The CDR3, as DNA: TGTGCCAGCAGCCAAGGAAACTGGGGTAGCGAAGAGACCCAGTACTTC. It specifies CASSQGNWGSEETQYF.

J is TRBJ2-1 and V is TRBV20-1; D is unclear. In germline, CDR1 is DFQATT, CDR2 SNEGSKA (reference sequence). The CDR3 is 11 residues long. V was cut by 8 bases and J by 4 bases, with 9 bases left in between. CDR3 residues: CSPAGYNEQFF. The CDR3 nucleotides read TGCAGTCCCGCCGGTTACAATGAGCAGTTCTTC.

This chain connects TRBV6-6 to TRBJ2-6; no clear D gene. Germline assignment: CDR1 MNHNY and CDR2 SVGAGI (reference sequence). The V end lost 6 bases, the J end lost 0 bases, and 12 bases lay between the germline ends. The CDR3 spans 16 residues. The CDR3 DNA is TGTGCCAGCAGCCCCCTCCACGGCTCTGGGGCCAACGTCCTGACTTTC. Translated, it gives CASSPLHGSGANVLTF.

The chain recombines TRBV6-5 with TRBJ2-7; 7 bases line up with TRBD1. Germline V gene sequence: CDR1 MNHEY, CDR2 SVGAGI. Unmatched junction bases numbered 11, after V lost 2 bases and J lost 4 bases. The CDR3 has 16 amino acids. The CDR3 DNA is TGTGCCAGCAGTTACGTGGAGACAGGGCTGGGTTACGAGCAGTACTTC. Translation gives CASSYVETGLGYEQYF.